This is a list of T cell receptor beta chains from one sample in a study of CD8 T cells in Susac syndrome. TCRdb independently ran MiXCR on the immunoSEQ multiplex PCR reads; one entry per CDR3 protein. The table lists 25,000 to 35,000 distinct CDR3 sequences, roughly 92% of them singletons. The source material was CD8+ T cells from PBMCs. The receptors derive from a human donor in good health. The CDR3 runs from the conserved cysteine through the conserved F or W.

V gene	J gene	CDR3 protein
TRBV13	TRBJ1-6	CASSLGDSINSPLHF
TRBV20-1	TRBJ1-1	CSARDREPLF
TRBV27	TRBJ1-2	CASSLGTGVGYTF
TRBV6-2/TRBV6-3	TRBJ1-2	CASSPGTDNYGYTF
TRBV5-4	TRBJ1-1	CASSYQAGGDTEAFF
TRBV7-9	TRBJ2-7	CASSIDRGSYEQYF
TRBV12-3/TRBV12-4	TRBJ2-7	CASSLRQGGSEQYF
TRBV27	TRBJ1-1	CASSRQGSNTEAFF
TRBV4-3	TRBJ2-6	CASSQGQGKVASGANVLTF
TRBV12-3/TRBV12-4	TRBJ2-5	CASSLLAGGGETQYF
TRBV29-1	TRBJ2-5	CSVGGVAGGKGETQYF
TRBV12-3/TRBV12-4	TRBJ2-1	CASSLRTSGVGNEQFF
TRBV7-9	TRBJ2-7	CASSPRDWTYEQYF
TRBV9	TRBJ2-7	CASSVAGTAAYEQYF
TRBV6-2/TRBV6-3	TRBJ1-5	CASSPRQGLNQPQHF
TRBV5-1	TRBJ2-1	CASSLKGLAGGNEQFF
TRBV12-3/TRBV12-4	TRBJ2-3	CASSFQGDTQYF
TRBV11-2	TRBJ2-2	CASTGERGRMTPSWGTGELFF
TRBV2	TRBJ1-5	CASSEARGGRQPQHF
TRBV4-1	TRBJ2-5	CANVGRGDETQYF
TRBV7-2	TRBJ2-5	CASSWDSPGTQYF
TRBV7-9	TRBJ2-7	CASSPTTGGSSYEQYF
TRBV5-5	TRBJ1-2	CASSPWTRESYTF